These 25 T cell receptor beta chains originate from one sample sequenced in a study of blood T cells in healthy people across ages. The second PCR ran about 6 to 12 cycles with a sample-barcoded 5' primer and J-beta primers. Using its own MiXCR run on the 5' RACE reads, TCRdb lists one record per CDR3 protein. The profile shows 650,000 to 800,000 distinct CDR3 sequences, roughly 44% of them singletons. The material sequenced was blood. These receptors came from a man in his fifties or sixties in good health.

This sequence joins TRBV10-1 and TRBJ1-2; a possible D gene is TRBD1 (6 bases). The germline V gene has CDR1 WNHNN and CDR2 SYGVQD (reference sequence). The CDR3 is made up of 12 amino acids. The V gene lost 4 bases and the J gene lost 6 bases, with 9 bases spanning the gap. The CDR3 nucleotides read TGCGCCAGCAGTGCAGGGGCCGATGGCTACACCTTC. Protein: CASSAGADGYTF.

The chain uses TRBV11-2 and TRBJ2-3, with 11 positions matching TRBD1. The V segment lost 1 base and the J segment 4 bases; nucleotides outside the gene matches: 7. CDR1 is SGHAT, CDR2 FQNNGV, per germline. The CDR3 is 17 residues long. The CDR3 is CASSLGFPGQGADTQYF. CDR3 in DNA: TGTGCCAGCAGCTTAGGCTTTCCGGGACAGGGGGCAGATACGCAGTATTTT.

The chain carries TRBV6-5 and TRBJ1-2; D is perhaps TRBD1 (6 bases). The CDR3 sequence is 13 residues long. Trimming shortened V by 6 bases and J by 5 bases, and 13 bases separated the two germline ends. The germline gives CDR1 MNHEY, CDR2 SVGAGI. The CDR3, as DNA: TGTGCCAGCAGCTTAACAGGGTTGTATGGCTACACCTTC. Residues: CASSLTGLYGYTF.

The chain is built from TRBV7-2 and TRBJ2-3; 8 bases line up with TRBD2. The length of the CDR3 is 17 residues. J gave up 1 base and V 5 bases, and 11 bases lay outside the gene matches. From germline, CDR1 is SGHTA and CDR2 FQGNSA. CDR3 sequence (DNA): TGTGCCAGCAGCCTCGGCTTAGGGCGGGGGGGCACAGATACGCAGTATTTT. Translated, it gives CASSLGLGRGGTDTQYF.

This clonotype was observed a handful of times. The chain carries TRBV5-5 and TRBJ2-5; D call uncertain. Germline CDR1 SGHKS, CDR2 YYEKEE (reference sequence). Trimming pared 4 bases from V and 5 bases from J, leaving 12 bases between. The CDR3 is 13 residues long. The CDR3 spells CASSESPTETQYF. In nucleotides, the CDR3 is TGTGCCAGCAGCGAGTCGCCTACGGAGACCCAGTACTTC.

Note on this clonotype: A much bigger clone sits one base away, suggesting this may be a read error. The chain couples TRBV12-3 or TRBV12-4 to TRBJ2-3; 16 positions match TRBD2. The CDR3 spans 17 residues. CDR3 in amino acids: CTSSSGTSGGDTDTQYF. As DNA, the CDR3 is TGTACCAGCAGTTCCGGGACTAGCGGGGGGGACACAGATACGCAGTATTTT.

This clonotype was observed a few times. This sequence joins TRBV6-6 and TRBJ2-7; D is unclear. Between the trimmed V and J ends, which lost 2 bases and 2 bases, there was a span of 13 bases. Germline CDR1 and CDR2: MNHNY and SVGAGI (reference sequence). The CDR3 is 15 amino acids. CDR3 sequence reads: CASSYPGQDPYEQYF. CDR3 DNA sequence: TGTGCCAGCAGTTACCCCGGGCAGGACCCCTACGAGCAGTACTTC.

In this sample, this clonotype turned up a few times. This sequence joins TRBV7-2 and TRBJ2-7, with D possibly matching TRBD1 (6 bases). This CDR3 spans 15 amino acids. Trimming shortened V by 1 base and J by 2 bases, and 12 bases separated the two germline ends. Germline CDR1 SGHTA, CDR2 FQGNSA. The CDR3 coding sequence is TGTGCCAGCAGCTTAGAACCAGGGGACGCCTACGAGCAGTACTTC. Its translation is CASSLEPGDAYEQYF.

The chain carries TRBV5-6 and TRBJ1-2, with TRBD1 as a possible D gene (6 bases). Germline CDR1 and CDR2: SGHDT and YYEEEE. Trimming removed 3 bases at V and 4 bases at J, with 13 bases between. This CDR3 comprises 14 residues. The CDR3 coding sequence is TGTGCCAGCAGCTCGTCAGGGGAGGTCTATGGCTACACCTTC. Translating it yields CASSSSGEVYGYTF.

This rearrangement joins TRBV7-9 to TRBJ1-1; tentative D call: TRBD1 (5 bases). Deletions cut 2 bases from V and 7 bases from J, with 8 bases between. The CDR3 spans 12 residues. The germline V gene encodes CDR1 SEHNR and CDR2 FQNEAQ (reference sequence). CDR3 nucleotide sequence: TGTGCCAGCAGCTTAATAGGGGATGAAGCTTTCTTT. This codes for CASSLIGDEAFF.

Points on this clonotype: A much larger clone lies one base from this, so it may be a read error. The chain carries TRBV6-2 or TRBV6-3 and TRBJ2-1; maybe TRBD2 (6 bases). Trimming pared 0 bases from V and 13 bases from J, leaving 22 bases between. The CDR3 is 16 amino acids. Germline lookup yields CDR1 MNHEY and CDR2 SVGEGT. The CDR3 DNA reads as TGTGCCAGCAGTTACTCGAAAGGGACCGGGGGAGAGACCCAGTTCTTC. Translating gives CASSYSKGTGGETQFF.

The chain couples TRBV6-4 to TRBJ2-6; TRBD2 is a possible D gene (6 bases). V lost 7 bases and J 0 bases, leaving 19 bases between the germline ends. The CDR3 contains 18 residues. The V gene's germline CDR1 is MRHNA and CDR2 SNTAGT. The CDR3 here is CASNQAGPTDSGANVLTF. DNA for the CDR3: TGTGCCAGCAATCAGGCGGGACCGACAGACTCTGGGGCCAACGTCCTGACTTTC.

As to this clonotype: A much larger clone lies one base from this, so it may be a read error. The chain recombines TRBV28 with TRBJ2-7, with TRBD2 as a possible D gene (6 bases). V dropped 1 base and J dropped 10 bases, with 20 bases sitting between them. This CDR3 is 15 amino acids long. CDR1 is MDHEN, CDR2 SYDVKM, per germline. The CDR3: CASSLSGGIHGTQYF. For the CDR3, the DNA is TGTGCCAGCAGTTTATCTGGCGGGATCCACGGCACCCAGTACTTC. Full variable domain (missing parts from reference TRBV28 and TRBJ2-7): DVKVTQSSRYLVKRTGEKVFLECVQDMDHENMFWYRQDPGLGLRLIYFSYDVKMKEKGDIPEGYSVSREKKERFSLILESASTNQTSMYLCASSLSGGIHGTQYFGPGTRLTVT.

This clonotype was counted between two and nine times. The chain uses TRBV20-1 and TRBJ1-1, with D hard to call. The CDR3 is 13 residues long. Germline loops: CDR1 DFQATT, CDR2 SNEGSKA (reference sequence). Trimming removed 1 base at V and 0 bases at J, with 6 bases between. CDR3 DNA sequence: TGCAGTGCTAGAGGACTGTTGAACACTGAAGCTTTCTTT. The encoded protein is CSARGLLNTEAFF.

V gene TRBV30 combines with J gene TRBJ2-1; TRBD1 or TRBD2 may be the D gene (5 bases each). This CDR3 is 15 amino acids long. The germline V and J ends were trimmed by 5 bases and 10 bases, with 24 bases remaining between them. Germline CDR1 and CDR2: GTSNPN and SVGIG (reference sequence). The CDR3 protein is CAWRGTSVSGKEQFF. DNA for the CDR3: TGTGCCTGGCGAGGGACCAGTGTTTCGGGGAAGGAGCAGTTCTTC.

This clonotype was picked up a small number of times. J is TRBJ2-1 and V is TRBV7-2, with TRBD1 matching over 8 bases. Germline V lookup: CDR1 SGHTA, CDR2 FQGNSA. The CDR3 spans 15 residues. V shed 1 base, J shed 9 bases, and the junction held 8 bases outside the gene matches. CDR3 DNA: TGTGCCAGCAGCTTAGGTTCCGGGACAGGAGGTGAGCAGTTCTTC. Its protein product is CASSLGSGTGGEQFF.

The chain joins TRBV27 to TRBJ1-6; D is undetermined. CDR1 is MNHEY, CDR2 SMNVEV, per germline (reference sequence). The CDR3 runs to 13 residues. V lost 7 bases to trimming and J lost 6 bases, with 10 bases between them. The CDR3 spells CASMSAANSPLHF. The CDR3 coding sequence is TGTGCCAGCATGTCGGCCGCTAATTCACCCCTCCACTTT.

This clonotype was counted a few times. CDR3 nucleotides: TGTGCCAGCTCACAACAGGGGGGCGCCTACAATGAGCAGTTCTTC. Translation: CASSQQGGAYNEQFF. This chain uses TRBV18 with TRBJ2-1; 8 bases are a match to TRBD1. CDR1 KGHSH and CDR2 LQKENI come from the germline V gene. This CDR3 spans 15 amino acids. V lost 4 bases to trimming and J lost 2 bases; unmatched junction nucleotides: 4.

CDR3 residues: CSARVPQGGSYEQYF. In DNA, the CDR3 is TGCAGTGCTAGAGTCCCACAGGGGGGCTCCTACGAGCAGTACTTC. V gene TRBV20-1 combines with J gene TRBJ2-7, with TRBD1 matching over 8 bases. With 1 base clipped from V and 0 bases from J, the junction kept 5 bases outside the gene matches. The CDR3 has 15 amino acids. Germline V lookup: CDR1 DFQATT, CDR2 SNEGSKA (reference sequence).

This rearrangement joins TRBV5-1 to TRBJ2-7; TRBD1 agrees at 11 bases. V trimming: 0 bases; J trimming: 4 bases; junction bases outside the gene matches: 9. CDR3 size: 17 residues. From germline, CDR1 is SGHRS and CDR2 YFSETQ. The CDR3 is CASSLASGTGGFYEQYF. The CDR3 region has the DNA TGCGCCAGCAGCTTGGCCAGTGGGACAGGGGGTTTTTACGAGCAGTACTTC.

The chain joins TRBV7-2 to TRBJ2-1; no definite D call. Germline V gene data show CDR1 as SGHTA and CDR2 as FQGNSA. Between the trimmed V and J ends, which lost 2 bases and 7 bases, there was a span of 6 bases. The CDR3 sequence is 12 residues long. The CDR3 protein is CASSLYRNEQFF. The CDR3, as DNA: TGTGCCAGCAGCTTATATCGAAATGAGCAGTTCTTC.

The chain carries TRBV9 and TRBJ1-4; weak D call: TRBD1 (5 bases). V gave up 2 bases and J gave up 3 bases, with 8 bases separating them. This CDR3 contains 14 residues. Germline values: CDR1 SGDLS, CDR2 YYNGEE. CDR3 sequence reads: CASSVRDSNEKLFF. The CDR3 DNA follows: TGTGCCAGCAGCGTCAGGGACTCTAATGAAAAACTGTTTTTT.

This chain uses TRBV2 with TRBJ1-1; the D gene is possibly TRBD1 (5 bases). Germline loops: CDR1 SNHLY, CDR2 FYNNEI. The CDR3 has 15 residues. V lost 2 bases and J 1 base, leaving 11 bases between the germline ends. The CDR3 reads CASSEIVRGNTEAFF. CDR3 nucleotides: TGTGCCAGCAGTGAAATTGTTAGGGGGAACACTGAAGCTTTCTTT.

The genes are TRBV20-1 and TRBJ2-2, with 8 bases lining up with TRBD2. Germline lookup yields CDR1 DFQATT and CDR2 SNEGSKA (reference sequence). The CDR3 is 16 amino acids. Trimming took 0 bases from V and 4 from J; bases not matched to a gene: 7. The CDR3 protein is CSARDLRGAPTGELFF. In nucleotides, the CDR3 is TGCAGTGCTAGAGATTTGCGGGGGGCCCCCACCGGGGAGCTGTTTTTT.

For this clonotype: The germline gene is not matched at one end of the junction; a read error may be the cause. The chain employs TRBV4-1 and TRBJ2-7; D perhaps matches TRBD1 (5 bases). This CDR3 has 13 amino acids. Germline loops: CDR1 MGHRA, CDR2 YSYEKL. The CDR3 bases are TGCGCCAGCAGTCAAGTCCAGGGTGGCGAGCAGTACTTC. Its protein product is CASSQVQGGEQYF.